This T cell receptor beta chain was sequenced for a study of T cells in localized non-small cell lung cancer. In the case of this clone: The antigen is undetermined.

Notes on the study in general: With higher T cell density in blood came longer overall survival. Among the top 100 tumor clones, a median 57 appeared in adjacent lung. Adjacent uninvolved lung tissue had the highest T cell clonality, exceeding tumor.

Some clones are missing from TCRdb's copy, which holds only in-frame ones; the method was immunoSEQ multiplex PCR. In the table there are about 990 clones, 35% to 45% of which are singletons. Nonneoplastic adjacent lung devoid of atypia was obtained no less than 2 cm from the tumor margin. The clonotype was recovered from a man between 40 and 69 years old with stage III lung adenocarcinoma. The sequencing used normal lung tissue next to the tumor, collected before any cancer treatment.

The CDR3 here is CASSPKTGGGNTQYF. The CDR3 region has the DNA TGTGCCAGCTCACCTAAGACAGGGGGAGGGAATACGCAGTATTTT. The chain employs TRBV18 and TRBJ2-3; 9 bases fit TRBD1. The junction had 8 bases not matched to a gene; V was cut back by 3 bases and J by 7 bases. Germline V gene sequence: CDR1 KGHSH, CDR2 LQKENI. The CDR3 loop spans 15 amino acids.